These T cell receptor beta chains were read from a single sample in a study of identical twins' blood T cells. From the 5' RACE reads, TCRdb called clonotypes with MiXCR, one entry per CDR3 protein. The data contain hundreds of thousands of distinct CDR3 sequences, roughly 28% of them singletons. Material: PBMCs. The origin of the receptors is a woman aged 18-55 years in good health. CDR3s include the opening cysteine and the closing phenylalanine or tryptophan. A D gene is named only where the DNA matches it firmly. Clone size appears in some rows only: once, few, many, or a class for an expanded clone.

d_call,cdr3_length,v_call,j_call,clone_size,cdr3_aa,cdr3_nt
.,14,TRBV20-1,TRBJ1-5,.,CSAILISNDQPQHF,TGCAGTGCCATACTGATTAGCAATGATCAGCCCCAGCATTTT
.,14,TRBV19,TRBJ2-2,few,CASISTTPTGELFF,TGTGCCAGTATTTCGACTACTCCGACCGGGGAGCTGTTTTTT
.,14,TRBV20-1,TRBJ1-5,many,CSARDTYSNQPQHF,TGCAGTGCTCGGGACACATATAGCAATCAGCCCCAGCATTTT
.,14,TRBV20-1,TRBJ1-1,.,CSAGAGGSNTEAFF,TGCAGTGCTGGCGCCGGGGGCTCGAACACTGAAGCTTTCTTT
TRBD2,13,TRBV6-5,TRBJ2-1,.,CASREGGHNEQFF,TGTGCCAGCAGGGAGGGAGGGCACAATGAGCAGTTCTTC
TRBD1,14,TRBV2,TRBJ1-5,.,CASSQTGPNQPQHF,TGTGCCAGCAGCCAGACAGGGCCCAATCAGCCCCAGCATTTT
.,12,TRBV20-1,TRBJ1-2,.,CSARRQMNVYTF,TGCAGTGCTAGGAGACAGATGAACGTCTACACCTTC
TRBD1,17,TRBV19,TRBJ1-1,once,CASSFRGQGTLNTEAFF,TGTGCCAGTAGTTTCCGAGGACAGGGGACGTTGAACACTGAAGCTTTCTTT
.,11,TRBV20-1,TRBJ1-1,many,CSAGKGSEAFF,TGCAGTGCCGGGAAGGGGTCTGAAGCTTTCTTT
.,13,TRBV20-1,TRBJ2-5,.,CSARVPGPETQYF,TGCAGTGCTAGAGTCCCGGGGCCAGAGACCCAGTACTTC
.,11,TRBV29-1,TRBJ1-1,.,CSVEWGLDAFF,TGCAGCGTTGAGTGGGGGTTGGATGCTTTCTTT
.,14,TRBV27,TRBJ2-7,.,CASSFEGSSYEQYF,TGTGCCAGCAGTTTTGAGGGATCCTCCTACGAGCAGTACTTC
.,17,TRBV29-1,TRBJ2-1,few,CSVHPTSDDGGYNEQFF,TGCAGCGTTCACCCGACGTCGGACGACGGTGGCTACAATGAGCAGTTCTTC
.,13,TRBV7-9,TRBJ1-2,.,CASSLMGEDGYTF,TGTGCCAGCAGCTTAATGGGGGAGGATGGCTACACCTTC
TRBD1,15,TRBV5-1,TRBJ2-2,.,CASSGRQGDTGELFF,TGCGCCAGCAGCGGTAGACAGGGAGACACCGGGGAGCTGTTTTTT
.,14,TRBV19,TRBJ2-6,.,CASSRPSGANVLTF,TGTGCCAGTAGTAGGCCCTCTGGGGCCAACGTCCTGACTTTC
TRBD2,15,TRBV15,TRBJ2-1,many,CATSMGTSGYNEQFF,TGTGCCACCAGCATGGGGACTAGCGGCTACAATGAGCAGTTCTTC
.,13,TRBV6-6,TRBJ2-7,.,CASSSGIFHEQYF,TGTGCCAGCAGTTCCGGTATTTTCCACGAGCAGTACTTC
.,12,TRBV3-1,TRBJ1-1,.,CASSQAEGRAFF,TGTGCCAGCAGCCAAGCGGAGGGAAGAGCTTTCTTT
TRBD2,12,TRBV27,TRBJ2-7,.,CASSPVAGEQYF,TGTGCCAGCAGTCCCGTAGCGGGCGAGCAGTACTTC
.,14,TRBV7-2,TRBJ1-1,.,CASSLGPRTPEAFF,TGTGCCAGCAGCTTAGGGCCGAGGACCCCTGAAGCTTTCTTT
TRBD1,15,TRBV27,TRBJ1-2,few,CATWRQGAFLGGYTF,TGTGCCACCTGGAGACAGGGGGCTTTTTTGGGTGGCTACACCTTC
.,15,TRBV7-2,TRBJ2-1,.,CASSLHPQPYNEQFF,TGTGCCAGCAGCTTACATCCGCAACCTTACAATGAGCAGTTCTTC
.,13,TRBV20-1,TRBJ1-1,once,CSAFHGADTEAFF,TGCAGTGCATTCCACGGGGCCGACACTGAAGCTTTCTTT
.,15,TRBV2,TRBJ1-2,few,CASTKGTRANYGYTF,TGTGCCAGCACCAAGGGGACAAGAGCCAACTATGGCTACACCTTC
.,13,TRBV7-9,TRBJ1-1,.,CASTLGMNTEAFF,TGTGCCAGCACCCTGGGAATGAACACTGAAGCTTTCTTT
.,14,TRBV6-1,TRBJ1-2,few,CASSERLLVYGYTF,TGTGCCAGCAGTGAACGGCTATTAGTTTATGGCTACACCTTC
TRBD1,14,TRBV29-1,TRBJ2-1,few,CSGDRGATYNEQFF,TGCAGCGGGGACAGGGGCGCTACCTACAATGAGCAGTTCTTC
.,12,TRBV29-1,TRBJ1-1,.,CSVMVRGTEAFF,TGCAGCGTTATGGTTCGGGGCACTGAAGCTTTCTTT
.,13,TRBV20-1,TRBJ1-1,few,CSATGVENTEAFF,TGCAGTGCTACGGGTGTGGAGAACACTGAAGCTTTCTTT
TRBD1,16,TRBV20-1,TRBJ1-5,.,CSASRQGSYSNQPQHF,TGCAGTGCTTCAAGACAGGGATCCTATAGCAATCAGCCCCAGCATTTT
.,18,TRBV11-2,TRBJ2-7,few,CASSRGPTHLRVENEQYF,TGTGCCAGCAGCCGTGGGCCAACTCACCTTCGCGTCGAAAACGAGCAGTACTTC
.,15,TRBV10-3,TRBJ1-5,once,CAISGGGTDNQPQHF,TGTGCCATCAGTGGAGGGGGAACAGACAATCAGCCCCAGCATTTT
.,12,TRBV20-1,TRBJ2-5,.,CSARERRLKEAF,TGCAGTGCTAGAGAGAGACGGCTCAAAGAGGCCTTC
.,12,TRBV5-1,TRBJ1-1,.,CASSLETSEAFF,TGCGCCAGCAGCTTGGAGACCTCTGAAGCTTTCTTT
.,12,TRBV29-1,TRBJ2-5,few,CSVDPFQETQYF,TGCAGCGTTGATCCTTTCCAAGAGACCCAGTACTTC
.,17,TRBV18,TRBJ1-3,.,CASSLATLKDSGNTIYF,TGTGCCAGCTCACTAGCGACCCTCAAGGACTCTGGAAACACCATATATTTT
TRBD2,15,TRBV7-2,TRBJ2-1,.,CASSYGLAGDNEQFF,TGTGCCAGCAGCTACGGACTAGCGGGGGACAATGAGCAGTTCTTC
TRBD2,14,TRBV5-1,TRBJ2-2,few,CASSPGTTTGELFF,TGCGCCAGCAGCCCCGGGACTACAACCGGGGAGCTGTTTTTT
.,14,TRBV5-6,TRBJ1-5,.,CASSFLSGNQPQHF,TGTGCCAGCAGCTTTTTAAGCGGCAATCAGCCCCAGCATTTT